This is a list of T cell receptor beta chains from one sample in a study of OX40 agonist ivuxolimab in advanced cancers. The data were produced by immunoSEQ multiplex PCR, yet TCRdb's version contains in-frame clones alone and is incomplete. Here the sample spans more than 25,000 clones, approximately 86% being singletons. The sequences come from CD4+ or CD8+ T cells sorted from blood, collected in a trial of the OX40 agonist ivuxolimab. These TCRs come from an adult with an advanced solid tumor such as melanoma, head and neck, liver or kidney cancer. Each CDR3 is given with its conserved first and last residue. Each record gives: CDR3 protein, CDR3 DNA, J gene, V gene, D gene, clone size. The D gene is left open where the match is weak. Size values are once, few and many counts, or a class for expanded clones, and some rows have none.

CDR3aa: CATRTGNTIYF; CDR3nt: TGTGCCACCCGAACTGGAAACACCATATATTTT; j_gene: TRBJ1-3; v_gene: TRBV25-1; d_gene: .; abundance: .
CDR3aa: CASSQDVGLAGSYEQYF; CDR3nt: TGCGCCAGCAGCCAAGACGTAGGCCTAGCGGGATCCTACGAGCAGTACTTC; j_gene: TRBJ2-7; v_gene: TRBV4-1; d_gene: TRBD2; abundance: .
CDR3aa: CASSKRNRDVYF; CDR3nt: TGTGCCAGCAGCAAACGTAACAGGGATGTGTACTTC; j_gene: TRBJ2-7; v_gene: TRBV21-1; d_gene: .; abundance: .
CDR3aa: CASSPGASMNTEAFF; CDR3nt: TGTGCCAGCTCACCAGGAGCCAGCATGAACACTGAAGCTTTCTTT; j_gene: TRBJ1-1; v_gene: TRBV18; d_gene: .; abundance: .
CDR3aa: CASSLGFAGELFF; CDR3nt: TGTGCCAGCAGTTTAGGGTTCGCCGGGGAGCTGTTTTTT; j_gene: TRBJ2-2; v_gene: TRBV27; d_gene: .; abundance: .
CDR3aa: CASSLCSSGGCEQYF; CDR3nt: TGTGCCAGCAGCTTGTGCTCGTCAGGGGGCTGCGAGCAGTACTTC; j_gene: TRBJ2-7; v_gene: TRBV5-6; d_gene: TRBD1; abundance: few
CDR3aa: CASSYSNPTGELFF; CDR3nt: TGTGCCAGCAGTTACTCCAACCCCACCGGGGAGCTGTTTTTT; j_gene: TRBJ2-2; v_gene: TRBV6-5; d_gene: .; abundance: .
CDR3aa: CASSLRSWGRGFETQYF; CDR3nt: TGTGCCAGCAGTTTAAGGAGCTGGGGCAGGGGTTTCGAGACCCAGTACTTC; j_gene: TRBJ2-5; v_gene: TRBV28; d_gene: .; abundance: .
CDR3aa: CASREGNTGELFF; CDR3nt: TGTGCCAGCAGGGAGGGGAACACCGGGGAGCTGTTTTTT; j_gene: TRBJ2-2; v_gene: TRBV9; d_gene: .; abundance: .
CDR3aa: CSADGGTGELFF; CDR3nt: TGCAGCGCTGACGGGGGCACCGGGGAGCTGTTTTTT; j_gene: TRBJ2-2; v_gene: TRBV29-1; d_gene: .; abundance: .
CDR3aa: CASSLSLAGGSQETQYF; CDR3nt: TGCGCCAGCAGCTTGAGCCTAGCGGGGGGATCTCAAGAGACCCAGTACTTC; j_gene: TRBJ2-5; v_gene: TRBV5-1; d_gene: TRBD2; abundance: medium-sized
CDR3aa: CASRTGLNQPQHF; CDR3nt: TGTGCCAGCAGAACAGGGTTGAACCAGCCCCAGCATTTT; j_gene: TRBJ1-5; v_gene: TRBV6-5; d_gene: .; abundance: .
CDR3aa: CASSSTGGAGYEQYF; CDR3nt: TGCGCCAGCAGCTCGACAGGGGGCGCTGGCTACGAGCAGTACTTC; j_gene: TRBJ2-7; v_gene: TRBV5-1; d_gene: TRBD1; abundance: .
CDR3aa: CASRRGQGNEKLFF; CDR3nt: TGTGCCAGCAGACGGGGACAGGGGAATGAAAAACTGTTTTTT; j_gene: TRBJ1-4; v_gene: TRBV5-5; d_gene: TRBD1; abundance: .
CDR3aa: CASSARDRGYETQYF; CDR3nt: TGTGCCAGCAGCGCCCGGGACAGGGGGTACGAGACCCAGTACTTC; j_gene: TRBJ2-5; v_gene: TRBV11-3; d_gene: TRBD1; abundance: .
CDR3aa: CASSQGYRPPLNCNEQFF; CDR3nt: TGCGCCAGCAGCCAGGGTTACCGTCCCCCGCTTAACTGCAATGAGCAGTTCTTC; j_gene: TRBJ2-1; v_gene: TRBV4-1; d_gene: .; abundance: .
CDR3aa: CASTSNEQFF; CDR3nt: TGCGCCAGCACTAGCAATGAGCAGTTCTTC; j_gene: TRBJ2-1; v_gene: TRBV10-1; d_gene: .; abundance: .
CDR3aa: CASSLSQSYEQYF; CDR3nt: TGTGCCAGCAGCTTAAGCCAATCCTACGAGCAGTACTTC; j_gene: TRBJ2-7; v_gene: TRBV7-9; d_gene: .; abundance: .
CDR3aa: CAISDNQDVPRETQYF; CDR3nt: TGTGCCATCAGCGACAATCAGGACGTCCCCCGTGAGACCCAGTACTTC; j_gene: TRBJ2-5; v_gene: TRBV10-3; d_gene: .; abundance: .
CDR3aa: CASSLSPFDNYEQYF; CDR3nt: TGTGCCAGCAGCTTAAGTCCGTTTGATAACTACGAGCAGTACTTC; j_gene: TRBJ2-7; v_gene: TRBV7-2; d_gene: .; abundance: .
CDR3aa: CASSPTRQGEKLFF; CDR3nt: TGTGCCAGCAGCCCGACGAGGCAAGGGGAAAAACTGTTTTTT; j_gene: TRBJ1-4; v_gene: TRBV27; d_gene: .; abundance: .
CDR3aa: CASSLGYSTEAFF; CDR3nt: TGTGCCAGCAGCTTAGGTTACAGCACTGAAGCTTTCTTT; j_gene: TRBJ1-1; v_gene: TRBV7-6; d_gene: .; abundance: .
CDR3aa: CASSSPQTQYF; CDR3nt: TGCGCCAGCAGCTCCCCTCAGACCCAGTACTTC; j_gene: TRBJ2-5; v_gene: TRBV5-1; d_gene: .; abundance: .
CDR3aa: CASSPEGTENTEAFF; CDR3nt: TGTGCCAGCAGTCCGGAAGGGACGGAGAACACTGAAGCTTTCTTT; j_gene: TRBJ1-1; v_gene: TRBV5-4; d_gene: .; abundance: .
CDR3aa: CASSSTDEQYF; CDR3nt: TGTGCCAGCAGTTCGACAGATGAGCAGTACTTC; j_gene: TRBJ2-7; v_gene: TRBV6-5; d_gene: .; abundance: .
CDR3aa: CASSPPGLHNEQFF; CDR3nt: TGTGCCAGCAGCCCCCCGGGACTTCACAATGAGCAGTTCTTC; j_gene: TRBJ2-1; v_gene: TRBV7-3; d_gene: .; abundance: .
CDR3aa: CASSLSGILYYEQYF; CDR3nt: TGTGCCAGTAGTTTATCGGGAATCCTTTACTACGAGCAGTACTTC; j_gene: TRBJ2-7; v_gene: TRBV19; d_gene: .; abundance: .
CDR3aa: CASSYRTGDYTGELFF; CDR3nt: TGTGCCAGCAGCTATAGGACAGGGGACTACACCGGGGAGCTGTTTTTT; j_gene: TRBJ2-2; v_gene: TRBV5-4; d_gene: TRBD1; abundance: .
CDR3aa: CASSLGTETYEQYF; CDR3nt: TGTGCCAGCAGCTTGGGGACAGAAACCTACGAGCAGTACTTC; j_gene: TRBJ2-7; v_gene: TRBV5-6; d_gene: .; abundance: .
CDR3aa: CSVEDLGESPWKTQYF; CDR3nt: TGCAGCGTTGAAGATTTGGGGGAGTCCCCATGGAAGACCCAGTACTTC; j_gene: TRBJ2-5; v_gene: TRBV29-1; d_gene: .; abundance: .
CDR3aa: CASRGTSGGGEKLFF; CDR3nt: TGTGCCAGCAGAGGCACTTCGGGAGGCGGTGAAAAACTGTTTTTT; j_gene: TRBJ1-4; v_gene: TRBV7-6; d_gene: .; abundance: .
CDR3aa: CTLGSRTDTQYF; CDR3nt: TGCACCTTGGGCAGCCGCACAGATACGCAGTATTTT; j_gene: TRBJ2-3; v_gene: TRBV10-1; d_gene: .; abundance: .
CDR3aa: CASSPPGTGPYEQYF; CDR3nt: TGTGCCAGCAGTCCCCCCGGAACGGGACCCTACGAGCAGTACTTC; j_gene: TRBJ2-7; v_gene: TRBV28; d_gene: .; abundance: .
CDR3aa: CASFGGEGAKTGELFF; CDR3nt: TGTGCCAGCTTCGGGGGGGAGGGGGCCAAGACCGGGGAGCTGTTTTTT; j_gene: TRBJ2-2; v_gene: TRBV7-8; d_gene: .; abundance: once
CDR3aa: CASSLSPLTGGAYEQYF; CDR3nt: TGTGCCAGCAGTTTATCTCCACTGACAGGAGGGGCCTACGAGCAGTACTTC; j_gene: TRBJ2-7; v_gene: TRBV27; d_gene: .; abundance: .
CDR3aa: CASSIGGRPSYNEQFF; CDR3nt: TGTGCCAGTAGTATAGGCGGGAGGCCGTCCTACAATGAGCAGTTCTTC; j_gene: TRBJ2-1; v_gene: TRBV19; d_gene: TRBD2; abundance: .
CDR3aa: CASSLEGDQPQHF; CDR3nt: TGTGCCAGCAGCTTAGAGGGGGATCAGCCCCAGCATTTT; j_gene: TRBJ1-5; v_gene: TRBV9; d_gene: .; abundance: .
CDR3aa: CASSSRGRSYGYTF; CDR3nt: TGTGCCAGCAGCAGCAGGGGCCGGAGCTATGGCTACACCTTC; j_gene: TRBJ1-2; v_gene: TRBV7-3; d_gene: .; abundance: once
CDR3aa: CASRKTGSQPQHF; CDR3nt: TGTGCCAGCAGGAAGACGGGAAGTCAGCCCCAGCATTTT; j_gene: TRBJ1-5; v_gene: TRBV2; d_gene: .; abundance: .
CDR3aa: CASSPPQGYYGYTF; CDR3nt: TGTGCCAGCTCACCACCTCAGGGGTACTATGGCTACACCTTC; j_gene: TRBJ1-2; v_gene: TRBV18; d_gene: .; abundance: few
CDR3aa: CASSSRLMDGYTF; CDR3nt: TGTGCCAGTAGTTCCAGATTAATGGATGGCTACACCTTC; j_gene: TRBJ1-2; v_gene: TRBV19; d_gene: .; abundance: medium-sized
CDR3aa: CASSTRDYPSYGTQYF; CDR3nt: TGTGCCAGCAGTACCCGGGACTACCCGTCTTATGGCACGCAGTATTTT; j_gene: TRBJ2-3; v_gene: TRBV27; d_gene: TRBD2; abundance: .
CDR3aa: CASTNGGNQPQHF; CDR3nt: TGTGCCAGCACTAACGGGGGGAATCAGCCCCAGCATTTT; j_gene: TRBJ1-5; v_gene: TRBV6-5; d_gene: .; abundance: .
CDR3aa: CASSWAGQANTGELFF; CDR3nt: TGTGCCAGCAGTTGGGCTGGACAGGCAAACACCGGGGAGCTGTTTTTT; j_gene: TRBJ2-2; v_gene: TRBV6-5; d_gene: TRBD1; abundance: .
CDR3aa: CASSYADLNEKLFF; CDR3nt: TGTGCCAGCAGCTACGCGGATCTAAATGAAAAACTGTTTTTT; j_gene: TRBJ1-4; v_gene: TRBV5-6; d_gene: .; abundance: .
CDR3aa: CAWSDRNSNQPQHF; CDR3nt: TGTGCCTGGAGTGACAGAAATAGCAATCAGCCCCAGCATTTT; j_gene: TRBJ1-5; v_gene: TRBV30; d_gene: .; abundance: .
CDR3aa: CASSEPGGYNEQFF; CDR3nt: TGTGCCAGCAGCGAACCCGGTGGGTACAATGAGCAGTTCTTC; j_gene: TRBJ2-1; v_gene: TRBV6-6; d_gene: .; abundance: .
CDR3aa: CASSLSQGNQPQHF; CDR3nt: TGTGCCAGCAGCTTATCCCAGGGCAACCAGCCCCAGCATTTT; j_gene: TRBJ1-5; v_gene: TRBV7-9; d_gene: .; abundance: .